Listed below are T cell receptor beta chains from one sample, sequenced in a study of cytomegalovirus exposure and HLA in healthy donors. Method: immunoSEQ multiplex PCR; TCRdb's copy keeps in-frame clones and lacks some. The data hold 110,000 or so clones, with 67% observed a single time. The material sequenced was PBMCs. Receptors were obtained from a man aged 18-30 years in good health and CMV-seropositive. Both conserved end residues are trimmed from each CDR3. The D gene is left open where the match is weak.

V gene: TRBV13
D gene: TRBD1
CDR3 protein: ASSPPQGADEQY

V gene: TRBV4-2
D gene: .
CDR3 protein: ASSQERDTSPLNTEAF

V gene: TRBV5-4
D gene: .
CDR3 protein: ASSLVPYTDTQY

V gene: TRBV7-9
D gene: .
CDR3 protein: ASSLPGVHSPLH

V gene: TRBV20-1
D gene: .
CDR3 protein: SARNRYEQY

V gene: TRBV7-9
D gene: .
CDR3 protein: ASSLDPSTREKLF

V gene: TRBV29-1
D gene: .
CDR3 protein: SVEKYSYTGYT

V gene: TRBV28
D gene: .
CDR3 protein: ASSFPGVVRNTEAF

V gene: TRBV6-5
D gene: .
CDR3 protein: ASSYSLGGHQPQH

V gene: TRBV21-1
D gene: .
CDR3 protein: ASSESEGELF

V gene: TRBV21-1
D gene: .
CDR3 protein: ASSKERGGIRDSSGNTIY

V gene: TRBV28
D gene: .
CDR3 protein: ASREGRGYGYT

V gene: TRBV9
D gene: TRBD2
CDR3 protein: ASSGSGGPGETQY

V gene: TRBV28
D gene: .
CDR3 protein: ASSSTDQGRAEAF

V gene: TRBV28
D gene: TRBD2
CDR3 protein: ASSWSTSGGTDTQY

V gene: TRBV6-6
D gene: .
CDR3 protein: ASRDPGSQY

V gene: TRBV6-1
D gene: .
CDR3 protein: ASSLRVGNQPQH

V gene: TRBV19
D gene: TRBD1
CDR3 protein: ASSIRTGINQPQH

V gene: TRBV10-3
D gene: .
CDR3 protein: AISSSQGSTDTQY

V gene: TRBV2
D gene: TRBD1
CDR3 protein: ASSPQQGNYGYT

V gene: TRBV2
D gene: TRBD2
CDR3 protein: ASRPQGGDTDTQY

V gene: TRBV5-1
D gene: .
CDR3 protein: ASSLGGLSGPARQY

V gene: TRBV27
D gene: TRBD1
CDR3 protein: ASTLRGQPIYNSPLH

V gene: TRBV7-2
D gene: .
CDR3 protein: ASNQYSEQF

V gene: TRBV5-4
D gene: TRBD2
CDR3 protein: ASSWGRVRETQY

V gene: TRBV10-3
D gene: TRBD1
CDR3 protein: AISEPGTGGREQY

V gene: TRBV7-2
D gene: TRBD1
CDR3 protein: ASSPWDRGYTPTNEKLF

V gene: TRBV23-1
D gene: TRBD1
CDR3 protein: ASSQSSRVGGVGSYNEQF

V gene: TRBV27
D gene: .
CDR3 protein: ASSSWDGQSDYGYP

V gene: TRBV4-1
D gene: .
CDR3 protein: ASSREEQGNTEAF

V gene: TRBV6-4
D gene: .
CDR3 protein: ASSRDMNTEAF